This T cell receptor (beta chain) was found in a study of blood T cell repertoires in COVID-19. About the research overall: Whether acute or convalescent, the COVID-19 samples came from the United States, Italy and Spain. The analysed material was cDNA or gDNA that came from T cells, B-cell-depleted T cells, or PBMCs.

The V gene's germline CDR1 is SGHVS and CDR2 FQNEAQ. V shed 3 bases, J shed 6 bases, and the junction held 5 bases outside the gene matches. This CDR3 comprises 15 residues. This clone occurred once. As originally analysed: Scientists estimated how many nucleated cells there were by amplifying reference gene primers. The protocol was immunoSEQ multiplex PCR, while the TCRdb copy is restricted to in-frame clones and leaves out a portion. That table gives V, J and clone size, and the DNA gave D and trimming. The repertoire holds roughly 700,000 clones, with 75% to 90% as singletons. The origin of this receptor is a woman younger than 35 with acute or convalescent COVID-19. The sample was peripheral blood. The chain recombines TRBV7-8 with TRBJ1-5; 10 bases map to TRBD1. The DNA for the CDR3 is TGTGCCAGCAGCTTCCGGGACAGGGGTGGTCAGCCCCAGCATTTT. Translating gives CASSFRDRGGQPQHF.